The T cell receptor beta chain under discussion was sequenced for a study of graft-versus-host responses after intestinal transplantation. The wider study: All recipients got anti-thymocyte globulin induction, then tacrolimus and steroids for about 3 years. Study-wide points: Present in recipient marrow, GvH clones included some that appeared first in ileum or blood. GvH clone levels peaked in circulation, and this peak was associated with early post-transplant HvG declines.

The germline gives CDR1 SGHTA, CDR2 FQGNSA. V lost 6 bases and J 2 bases, leaving 23 bases between the germline ends. The CDR3 totals 17 residues. Libraries were prepared by immunoSEQ multiplex PCR; TCRdb keeps only in-frame clonotypes and omits some of them. The sample yields just over 20,000 clones, 92% seen once. A remark on this clone: As yet, its antigen is unknown.

The clonotype was recovered from a human patient who received an intestinal transplant, so some T cells may come from the graft donor. The sequenced sample was PBMCs, obtained about 9 months after intestinal transplant. The chain links TRBV7-2 to TRBJ2-7; D assignment may be TRBD1 or TRBD2 (5 bases each). Here the CDR3 DNA reads TGTGCCAGCAGTCTCCTCTCGGGGCCCCTTATGGCCTACGAGCAGTACTTC. Translation gives CASSLLSGPLMAYEQYF.